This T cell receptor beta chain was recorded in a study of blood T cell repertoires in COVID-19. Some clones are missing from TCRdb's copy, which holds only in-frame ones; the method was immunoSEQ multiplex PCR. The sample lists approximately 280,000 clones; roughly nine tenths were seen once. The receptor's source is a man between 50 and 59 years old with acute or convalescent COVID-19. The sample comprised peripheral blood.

CDR3 nucleotide sequence: TGTGCCAGTAGTATCGACAGGAATACGCAGTATTTT. This translates into CASSIDRNTQYF. The chain employs TRBV19 and TRBJ2-3; D possibly corresponds to TRBD1 (6 bases). The V end was cut by 3 bases, the J end by 7 bases, with 8 bases between. This CDR3 spans 12 amino acids. Germline V gene data show CDR1 as LNHDA and CDR2 as SQIVND (reference sequence).